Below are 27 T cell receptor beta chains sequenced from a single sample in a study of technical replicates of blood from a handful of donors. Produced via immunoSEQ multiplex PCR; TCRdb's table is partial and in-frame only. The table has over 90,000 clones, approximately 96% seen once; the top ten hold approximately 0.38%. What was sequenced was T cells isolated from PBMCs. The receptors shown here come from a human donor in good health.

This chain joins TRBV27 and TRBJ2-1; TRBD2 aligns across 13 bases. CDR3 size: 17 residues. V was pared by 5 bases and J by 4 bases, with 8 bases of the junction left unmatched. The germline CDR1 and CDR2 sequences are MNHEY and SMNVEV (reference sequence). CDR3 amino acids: CASSPRTSGSNYNEQFF. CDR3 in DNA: TGTGCCAGCAGTCCTAGGACTAGCGGGAGTAATTACAATGAGCAGTTCTTC.

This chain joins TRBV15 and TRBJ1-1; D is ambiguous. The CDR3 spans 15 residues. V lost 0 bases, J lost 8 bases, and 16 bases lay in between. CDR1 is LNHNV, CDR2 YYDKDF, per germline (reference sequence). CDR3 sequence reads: CATSRDRSGGREAFF. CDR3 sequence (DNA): TGTGCCACCAGCAGAGATAGATCCGGCGGGCGAGAAGCTTTCTTT.

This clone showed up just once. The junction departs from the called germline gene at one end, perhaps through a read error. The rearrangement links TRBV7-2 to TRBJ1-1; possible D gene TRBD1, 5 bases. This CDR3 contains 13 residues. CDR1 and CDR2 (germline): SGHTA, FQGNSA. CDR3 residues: CASTSIRPGLCFF. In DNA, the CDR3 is TGTGCCAGCACCTCCATCAGACCGGGACTTTGCTTTTTT.

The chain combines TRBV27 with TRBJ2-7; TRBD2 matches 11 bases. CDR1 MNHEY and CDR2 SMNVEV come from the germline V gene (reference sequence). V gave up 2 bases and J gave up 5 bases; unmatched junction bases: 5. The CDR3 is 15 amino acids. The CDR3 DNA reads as TGTGCCAGCAGTTTACGCGTACTAGCGGGAGACGAGCAGTACTTC. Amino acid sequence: CASSLRVLAGDEQYF.

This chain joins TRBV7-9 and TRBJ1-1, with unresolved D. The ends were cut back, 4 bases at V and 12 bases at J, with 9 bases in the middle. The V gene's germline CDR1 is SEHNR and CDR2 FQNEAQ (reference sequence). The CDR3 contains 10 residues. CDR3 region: CASSSDLTFF. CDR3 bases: TGTGCCAGCAGCTCAGACTTGACTTTCTTT.

The CDR3 DNA sequence: TGTGCCTGGAGTGTACTAAGCGGGTTTTACAATGAGCAGTTCTTC. Its translation: CAWSVLSGFYNEQFF. The rearrangement uses TRBV30 and TRBJ2-1; a weak D match, TRBD2 (6 bases). Between the trimmed V and J ends, which lost 0 bases and 4 bases, there was a span of 13 bases. Germline V gene lookup returns CDR1 GTSNPN and CDR2 SVGIG (reference sequence). The CDR3 contains 15 residues.

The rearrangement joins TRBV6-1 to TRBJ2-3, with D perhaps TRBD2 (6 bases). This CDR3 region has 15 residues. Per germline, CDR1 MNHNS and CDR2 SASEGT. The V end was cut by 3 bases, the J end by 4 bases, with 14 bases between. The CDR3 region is CASSDVAGPADTQYF. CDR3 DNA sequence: TGTGCCAGCAGTGATGTGGCGGGGCCCGCAGATACGCAGTATTTT.

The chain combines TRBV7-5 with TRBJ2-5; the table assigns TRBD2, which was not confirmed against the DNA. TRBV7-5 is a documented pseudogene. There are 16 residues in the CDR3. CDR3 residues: CVRSKWIAAGGETQYF. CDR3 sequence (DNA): TGTGTCAGAAGCAAATGGATAGCAGCGGGAGGGGAGACCCAGTACTTC.

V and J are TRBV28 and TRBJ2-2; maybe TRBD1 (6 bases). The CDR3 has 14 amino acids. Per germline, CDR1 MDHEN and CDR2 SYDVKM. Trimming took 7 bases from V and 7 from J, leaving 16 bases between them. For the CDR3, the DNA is TGTGCCAGCACCCCCTTAGGGGGAGTCGGGGAGCTGTTTTTT. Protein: CASTPLGGVGELFF.

CDR3 protein: CASSAYGQLNYGYTF. In DNA form, the CDR3 reads TGTGCCAGCAGCGCCTATGGACAGCTTAACTATGGCTACACCTTC. This chain joins TRBV9 and TRBJ1-2, with D possibly being TRBD1 (6 bases). Trimming pared 3 bases from V and 1 base from J, leaving 13 bases between. Germline loops: CDR1 SGDLS, CDR2 YYNGEE. The CDR3 runs 15 residues. The variable domain in full, completed from reference TRBV9 and TRBJ1-2, reads DSGVTQTPKHLITATGQRVTLRCSPRSGDLSVYWYQQSLDQGLQFLIQYYNGEERAKGNILERFSAQQFPDLHSELNLSSLELGDSALYFCASSAYGQLNYGYTFGSGTRLTVV.

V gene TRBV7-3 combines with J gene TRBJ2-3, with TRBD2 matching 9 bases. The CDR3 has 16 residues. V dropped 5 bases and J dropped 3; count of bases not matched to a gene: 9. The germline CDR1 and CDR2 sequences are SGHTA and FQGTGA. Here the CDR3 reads CASSIQSGRSTDTQYF. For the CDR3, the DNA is TGTGCCAGCAGCATACAAAGCGGGAGGTCGACAGATACGCAGTATTTT.

CDR3 sequence (DNA): TGTGCCAGCAGCGTAGAGCCAGGGGGCGAGGGACAGCCCCAGCATTTT. Amino acid sequence: CASSVEPGGEGQPQHF. The chain has TRBV9 and TRBJ1-5; 8 bases fit TRBD1. CDR1 and CDR2 (germline): SGDLS, YYNGEE. The V segment lost 0 bases and the J segment 7 bases; nucleotides outside the gene matches: 9. The CDR3 is 16 amino acids. The variable domain in full, completed from reference TRBV9 and TRBJ1-5, reads DSGVTQTPKHLITATGQRVTLRCSPRSGDLSVYWYQQSLDQGLQFLIQYYNGEERAKGNILERFSAQQFPDLHSELNLSSLELGDSALYFCASSVEPGGEGQPQHFGDGTRLSIL.

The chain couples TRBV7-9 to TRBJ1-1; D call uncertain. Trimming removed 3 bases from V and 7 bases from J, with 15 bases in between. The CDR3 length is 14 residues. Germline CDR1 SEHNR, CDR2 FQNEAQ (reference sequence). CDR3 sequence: CASSFTFGAHEAFF. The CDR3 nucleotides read TGTGCCAGCAGCTTCACGTTCGGAGCCCATGAAGCTTTCTTT.

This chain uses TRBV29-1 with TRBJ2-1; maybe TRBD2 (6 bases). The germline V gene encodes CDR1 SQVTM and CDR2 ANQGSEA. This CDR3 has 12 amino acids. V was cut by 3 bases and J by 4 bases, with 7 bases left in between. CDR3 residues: CSVERGYNEQFF. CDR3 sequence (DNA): TGCAGCGTTGAGCGGGGATACAATGAGCAGTTCTTC.

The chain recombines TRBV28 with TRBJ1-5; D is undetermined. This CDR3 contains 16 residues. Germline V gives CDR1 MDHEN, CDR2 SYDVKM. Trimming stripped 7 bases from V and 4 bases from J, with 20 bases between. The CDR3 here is CASTHGPGSLNQPQHF. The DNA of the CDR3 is TGTGCCAGCACTCACGGCCCAGGCAGTCTAAATCAGCCCCAGCATTTT.

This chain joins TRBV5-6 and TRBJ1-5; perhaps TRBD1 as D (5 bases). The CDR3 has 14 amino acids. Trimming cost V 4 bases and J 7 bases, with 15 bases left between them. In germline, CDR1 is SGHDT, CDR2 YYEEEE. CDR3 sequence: CASSMYGSGQPQHF. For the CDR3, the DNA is TGTGCCAGCAGCATGTACGGGTCAGGGCAGCCCCAGCATTTT.

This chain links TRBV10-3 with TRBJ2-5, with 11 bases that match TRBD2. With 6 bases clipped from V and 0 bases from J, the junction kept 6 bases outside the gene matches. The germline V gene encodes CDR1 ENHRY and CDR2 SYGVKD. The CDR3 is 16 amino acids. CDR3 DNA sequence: TGTGCCATCAGGCCTAGCGGGAGGATGTACCAAGAGACCCAGTACTTC. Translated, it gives CAIRPSGRMYQETQYF.

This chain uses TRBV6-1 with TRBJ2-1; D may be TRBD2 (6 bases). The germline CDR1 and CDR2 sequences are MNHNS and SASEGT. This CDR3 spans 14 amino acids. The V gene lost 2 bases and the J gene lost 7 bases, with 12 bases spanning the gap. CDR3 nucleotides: TGTGCCAGCAGTGAACCGGGACTCCGAAATGAGCAGTTCTTC. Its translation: CASSEPGLRNEQFF.

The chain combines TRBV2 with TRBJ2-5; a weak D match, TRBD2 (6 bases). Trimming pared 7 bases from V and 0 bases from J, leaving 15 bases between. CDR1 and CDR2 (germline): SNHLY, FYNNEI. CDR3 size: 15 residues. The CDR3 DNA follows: TGTGCCAGCACTAGGAGGGAATGGTACCAAGAGACCCAGTACTTC. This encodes CASTRREWYQETQYF.

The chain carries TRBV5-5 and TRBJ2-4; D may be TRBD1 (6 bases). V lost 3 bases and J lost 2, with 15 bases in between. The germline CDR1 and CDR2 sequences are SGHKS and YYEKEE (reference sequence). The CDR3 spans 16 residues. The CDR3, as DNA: TGTGCCAGCAGCTCCTACAGGGATGTTTCCAAAAACATTCAGTACTTC. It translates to CASSSYRDVSKNIQYF.

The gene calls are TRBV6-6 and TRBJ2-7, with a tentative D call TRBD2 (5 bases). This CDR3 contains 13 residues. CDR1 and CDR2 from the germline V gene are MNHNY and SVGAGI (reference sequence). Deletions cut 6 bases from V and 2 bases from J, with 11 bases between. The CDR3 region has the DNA TGTGCCAGCAGGGTCGGGGTTCCCTACGAGCAGTACTTC. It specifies CASRVGVPYEQYF.

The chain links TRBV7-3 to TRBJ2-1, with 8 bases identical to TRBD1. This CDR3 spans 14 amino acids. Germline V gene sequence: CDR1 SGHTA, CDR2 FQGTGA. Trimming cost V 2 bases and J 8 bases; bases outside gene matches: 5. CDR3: CASSLGQGIYEQFF. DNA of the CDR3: TGTGCCAGCAGCTTAGGACAGGGTATCTATGAGCAGTTCTTC.

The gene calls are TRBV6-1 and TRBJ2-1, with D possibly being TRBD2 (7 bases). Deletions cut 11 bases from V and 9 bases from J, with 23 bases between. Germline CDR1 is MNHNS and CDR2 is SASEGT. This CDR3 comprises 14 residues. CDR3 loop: CAVYPSGGWGEQFF. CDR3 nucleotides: TGTGCCGTCTACCCCTCGGGGGGCTGGGGTGAGCAGTTCTTC.

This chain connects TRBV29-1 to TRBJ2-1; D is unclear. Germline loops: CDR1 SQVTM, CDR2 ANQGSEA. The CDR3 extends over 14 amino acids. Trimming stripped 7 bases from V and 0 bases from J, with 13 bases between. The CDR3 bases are TGCAGCGCCACCTATCTTAGCTCCTACAATGAGCAGTTCTTC. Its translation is CSATYLSSYNEQFF.

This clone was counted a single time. The CDR3 DNA is TGTGCCACCAGCAGCTTTCTAGCTGGCCTGGGCAATGAGCAGTTCTTC. Its protein is CATSSFLAGLGNEQFF. V is TRBV15 and J is TRBJ2-1; tentatively, D is TRBD2 (5 bases). Germline V gives CDR1 LNHNV, CDR2 YYDKDF (reference sequence). This CDR3 spans 16 amino acids. V lost 3 bases and J 6 bases, leaving 18 bases between the germline ends.

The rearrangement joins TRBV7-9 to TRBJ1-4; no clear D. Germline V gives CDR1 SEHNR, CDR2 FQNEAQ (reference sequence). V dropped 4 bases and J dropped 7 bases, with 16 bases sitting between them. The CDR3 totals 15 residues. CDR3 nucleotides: TGTGCCAGCAGCTCCGTCAACGGAGGGCGTGAAAAACTGTTTTTT. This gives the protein CASSSVNGGREKLFF.

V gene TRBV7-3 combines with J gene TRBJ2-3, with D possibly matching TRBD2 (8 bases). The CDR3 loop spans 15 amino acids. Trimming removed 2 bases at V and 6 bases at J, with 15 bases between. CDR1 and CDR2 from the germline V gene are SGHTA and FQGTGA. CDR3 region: CASSLEGLGGDTQYF. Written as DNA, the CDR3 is TGTGCCAGCAGCTTAGAGGGACTAGGGGGCGATACGCAGTATTTT.